These 15 T cell receptor beta chains originate from one sample sequenced in a study of beta chain features in type 1 diabetes. Expressed TCRB transcripts got sequenced, as all isolated RNA was reverse transcribed. The protocol was immunoSEQ multiplex PCR, while the TCRdb copy is restricted to in-frame clones and leaves out a portion. The repertoire holds some 900,000 clones, with roughly a sixth as singletons. The source material was naive CD4+ T cells from blood. Every receptor here comes from a young woman in good health.

J is TRBJ2-7 and V is TRBV5-4, with TRBD2 identical over 9 bases. The germline V gene has CDR1 SGHNT and CDR2 YYREEE (reference sequence). The length of the CDR3 is 14 residues. V was pared by 1 base and J by 6 bases, with 5 bases of the junction left unmatched. This CDR3 reads CASSLSGGRGEQYF. The CDR3, as DNA: TGTGCCAGCAGCTTGAGCGGCGGGAGGGGCGAGCAGTACTTC.

A few counts support this clone. This chain links TRBV7-9 with TRBJ2-3, with a possible D match to TRBD2 (5 bases). The germline V gene has CDR1 SEHNR and CDR2 FQNEAQ (reference sequence). The V and J ends lost 5 bases and 8 bases respectively, with 14 bases between them. This CDR3 is built from 13 residues. The CDR3 is CASSTRISGTQYF. Written as DNA, the CDR3 is TGTGCCAGCAGCACGAGGATCAGCGGTACGCAGTATTTT. The full variable domain, rest sourced from reference TRBV7-9 and TRBJ2-3, is DTGVSQNPRHKITKRGQNVTFRCDPISEHNRLYWYRQTLGQGPEFLTYFQNEAQLEKSRLLSDRFSAERPKGSFSTLEIQRTEQGDSAMYLCASSTRISGTQYFGPGTRLTVL.

This clone was observed a handful of times. CDR3 loop: CASSRGTNSYEQYF. The CDR3 nucleotides read TGCGCCAGCAGCCGAGGGACAAATAGTTACGAGCAGTACTTC. This sequence joins TRBV5-1 and TRBJ2-7, with D perhaps TRBD1 (6 bases). Trimming cost V 4 bases and J 4 bases, with 15 bases left between them. Germline loops: CDR1 SGHRS, CDR2 YFSETQ. CDR3 size: 14 residues.

There are a few counts of this clone. The rearrangement links TRBV10-3 to TRBJ2-7, with 9 bases matching TRBD2. The CDR3 covers 14 residues. With 2 bases clipped from V and 6 bases from J, the junction kept 5 bases outside the gene matches. Germline CDR1 and CDR2: ENHRY and SYGVKD. The CDR3 loop is CAISETGLASEQYF. The CDR3 DNA reads as TGTGCCATCAGTGAGACGGGACTAGCCTCCGAGCAGTACTTC.

This clone was seen a few times. J is TRBJ2-5 and V is TRBV10-3; no reliable D call. Germline CDR1 is ENHRY and CDR2 is SYGVKD. The CDR3 spans 14 residues. V lost 6 bases, J lost 2 bases, and 13 bases lay in between. CDR3 coding DNA: TGTGCCATCAGGCCTAACGGAGCACAAGAGACCCAGTACTTC. Amino acid sequence: CAIRPNGAQETQYF.

In its sample, this clone was seen a few times. The CDR3 DNA reads TGTGCCAGCAGCCCAACGGTGGGGCTGCAAGAGACCCAGTACTTC. It is translated as CASSPTVGLQETQYF. This rearrangement joins TRBV28 to TRBJ2-5, with D possibly matching TRBD1 (5 bases). Trimming removed 6 bases at V and 2 bases at J, with 16 bases between. This CDR3 has 15 amino acids. Germline V gene sequence: CDR1 MDHEN, CDR2 SYDVKM.

V is TRBV5-4 and J is TRBJ1-2, with D tentatively TRBD1 (5 bases). CDR3 length: 16 residues. Germline V gene data show CDR1 as SGHNT and CDR2 as YYREEE (reference sequence). Trimming removed 0 bases at V and 3 bases at J, with 15 bases between. The chain's CDR3 is CASSLVGEKVDYGYTF. CDR3 coding DNA: TGTGCCAGCAGCTTGGTGGGGGAGAAGGTGGACTATGGCTACACCTTC.

The table lists this clone with a few counts. CDR3 nucleotides: TGTGCCATCAGTGAGTCGGCGGGGACCGGGGCCAACGTCCTGACTTTC. It yields the protein CAISESAGTGANVLTF. This rearrangement joins TRBV10-3 to TRBJ2-6; D may be TRBD2 (6 bases). Per germline, CDR1 ENHRY and CDR2 SYGVKD. V was trimmed by 0 bases and J by 4 bases, leaving 10 bases between them. The CDR3 runs to 16 residues.

The table lists this clone with a few counts. The chain employs TRBV4-2 and TRBJ1-2, with D possibly being TRBD1 (6 bases). The ends were cut back, 0 bases at V and 4 bases at J, with 9 bases in the middle. Germline loops: CDR1 LGHNA, CDR2 YNFKEQ. The CDR3 totals 14 residues. CDR3 nucleotides: TGTGCCAGCAGCCAAGAAACAGGGTTCTATGGCTACACCTTC. Translating gives CASSQETGFYGYTF.

Notes on this clone: The sample carries other DNA sequences with the same CDR3. The rearrangement joins TRBV14 to TRBJ1-5; 8 bases agree with TRBD1. The CDR3 loop spans 12 amino acids. Trimming at V came to 4 bases and at J to 10 bases, leaving 3 bases not matched to a gene. Germline-derived CDR1 and CDR2 are SGHDN and FVKESK. CDR3: CASSLQGGPQHF. CDR3 DNA: TGTGCCAGCAGCCTACAGGGGGGTCCCCAGCATTTT.

The chain links TRBV4-1 to TRBJ2-4; the D call may be TRBD1 or TRBD2 (5 bases each). Trimming removed 1 base at V and 2 bases at J, with 9 bases between. The CDR3 loop spans 15 amino acids. The germline V gene has CDR1 MGHRA and CDR2 YSYEKL. The CDR3 coding sequence is TGCGCCAGCAGCCAAGTAGGGACCCCCAAAAACATTCAGTACTTC. This gives the protein CASSQVGTPKNIQYF.

This clone occurred once. J is TRBJ1-1 and V is TRBV18, with 7 bases aligning to TRBD1. The length of the CDR3 is 14 residues. V lost 3 bases, J lost 4 bases, and 5 bases stayed unmatched. Germline CDR1 KGHSH, CDR2 LQKENI. CDR3 in amino acids: CASSPQGVSTEAFF. In DNA, the CDR3 is TGTGCCAGCTCACCGCAGGGGGTCTCCACTGAAGCTTTCTTT.

The rearrangement links TRBV5-6 to TRBJ2-1; perhaps TRBD1 as D (5 bases). Trimming cost V 0 bases and J 6 bases, with 13 bases left between them. This CDR3 region has 15 residues. Germline assignment: CDR1 SGHDT and CDR2 YYEEEE. CDR3: CASSLGQGHTNEQFF. DNA for the CDR3: TGTGCCAGCAGCTTGGGGCAGGGCCACACCAATGAGCAGTTCTTC.

This clone occurred a few times. The rearrangement joins TRBV18 to TRBJ2-7, with 10 positions matching TRBD2. The CDR3 sequence is 15 residues long. Germline trimming cut 2 bases from V and 7 bases from J; bases unmatched to any gene: 8. Looked up from germline, CDR1 is KGHSH and CDR2 is LQKENI. The CDR3 DNA sequence: TGTGCCAGCTCACCAAGGAGCGGGAGGGCCGGAGAGCAGTACTTC. Translated, it gives CASSPRSGRAGEQYF. Variable domain in full (rest from reference TRBV18 and TRBJ2-7): NAGVMQNPRHLVRRRGQEARLRCSPMKGHSHVYWYRQLPEEGLKFMVYLQKENIIDESGMPKERFSAEFPKEGPSILRIQQVVRGDSAAYFCASSPRSGRAGEQYFGPGTRLTVT.

On this clone: The germline gene is not matched at one end of the junction; a read error may be the cause. The chain is built from TRBV28 and TRBJ2-7; D uncertain. The CDR3 sequence is 12 residues long. Germline V CDR1 and CDR2: MDHEN, SYDVKM. This CDR3 reads CASRGPGLVPDF. The CDR3 DNA sequence: TGTGCCAGCAGAGGCCCGGGTCTAGTGCCCGACTTC. Full variable domain (remainder filled in from reference TRBV28 and TRBJ2-7): DVKVTQSSRYLVKRTGEKVFLECVQDMDHENMFWYRQDPGLGLRLIYFSYDVKMKEKGDIPEGYSVSREKKERFSLILESASTNQTSMYLCASRGPGLVPDFGPGTRLTVT.